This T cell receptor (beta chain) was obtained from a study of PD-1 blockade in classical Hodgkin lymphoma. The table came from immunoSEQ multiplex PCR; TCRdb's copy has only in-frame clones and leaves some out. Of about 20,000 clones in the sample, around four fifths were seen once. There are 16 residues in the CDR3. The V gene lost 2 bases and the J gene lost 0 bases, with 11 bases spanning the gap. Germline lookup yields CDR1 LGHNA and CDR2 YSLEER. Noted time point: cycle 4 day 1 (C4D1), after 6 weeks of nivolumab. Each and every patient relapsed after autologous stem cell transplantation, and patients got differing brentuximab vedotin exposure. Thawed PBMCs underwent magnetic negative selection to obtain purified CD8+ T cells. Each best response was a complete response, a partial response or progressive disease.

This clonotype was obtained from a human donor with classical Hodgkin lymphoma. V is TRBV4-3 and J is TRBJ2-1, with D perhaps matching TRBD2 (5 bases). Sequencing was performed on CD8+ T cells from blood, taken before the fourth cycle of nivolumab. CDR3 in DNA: TGCGCCAGCAGCCAACGTAGCGTTAGCTCCTACAATGAGCAGTTCTTC. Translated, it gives CASSQRSVSSYNEQFF.